This T cell receptor beta chain was identified in a study of identical twins. MiXCR, run by TCRdb on the 5' RACE reads, gives a single entry per CDR3 protein. The sample carries some 190,000 distinct CDR3 sequences, 15% to 20% recorded once. This clonotype was seen ten or more times. Germline CDR1 is MGHDK and CDR2 is SYGVNS. V lost 3 bases, J lost 3 bases, and 18 bases lay in between. The CDR3 runs 16 residues. These data also featured in a second study, about T cells expressing NK-cell markers. That source adds: From sorted CD3+CD56+NKG2C+, CD3+CD56+NKG2C- and CD3+CD56-NKG2C+ T cells came the TCR beta repertoires. The leading position in the CD3+CD56-NKG2C+ fraction of several donors also went to these clonotypes.

The sequencing input was CD8+ T cells sorted from blood. This chain links TRBV25-1 with TRBJ2-7, with a possible D match to TRBD2 (5 bases). The TCR originated in a woman aged 18-29 years in good health. Here the CDR3 DNA reads TGTGCCAGCAGTGATGGAGACGCTACTAGGGACTACGAGCAGTACTTC. Translating gives CASSDGDATRDYEQYF.